Each of the 4 T cell receptor beta chains below was sequenced from the same sample in a study of blood T cell repertoires in COVID-19. Using immunoSEQ multiplex PCR, the repertoire was profiled, and TCRdb retains in-frame clones only, with some absent. The data show around 150,000 clones, around four fifths seen once. Material: peripheral blood. These receptors were collected from a woman aged 80 or older with acute or convalescent COVID-19.

The rearrangement uses TRBV2 and TRBJ2-3; 8 bases line up with TRBD2. This CDR3 contains 16 residues. J lost 4 bases, V lost 3 bases, and 9 bases had no gene match. The germline gives CDR1 SNHLY, CDR2 FYNNEI. Written as DNA, the CDR3 is TGTGCCAGCAGTGATACTAGCGGCCCATCCCCAGATACGCAGTATTTT. Encoded protein: CASSDTSGPSPDTQYF.

The genes are TRBV11-2 and TRBJ1-2; TRBD1 agrees at 9 bases. Germline CDR1 SGHAT, CDR2 FQNNGV. The CDR3 extends over 15 amino acids. V was clipped by 4 bases and J by 2 bases; unmatched bases: 5. The CDR3 is CASSSSDRGNYGYTF. DNA for the CDR3: TGTGCCAGCAGCTCCAGCGACAGGGGGAACTATGGCTACACCTTC.

This clone was counted a few times. This chain links TRBV11-1 with TRBJ2-1; 10 bases are shared with TRBD2. The CDR3 sequence is 16 residues long. Per germline, CDR1 SGHAT and CDR2 FQDESV (reference sequence). Trimming cost V 5 bases and J 6 bases; bases outside gene matches: 10. The DNA of the CDR3 is TGTGCCAGCAGCACCACGAGCGGGAGGGCCGTCAATGAGCAGTTCTTC. It specifies CASSTTSGRAVNEQFF.

This clone was picked up a small number of times. J is TRBJ1-6 and V is TRBV14; 9 nucleotides line up with TRBD1. This CDR3 is 17 amino acids long. Germline trimming cut 3 bases from V and 4 bases from J; bases unmatched to any gene: 7. CDR1 SGHDN and CDR2 FVKESK come from the germline V gene. CDR3 in DNA: TGTGCCAGCAGCCACCCGGGACAGGGAACTTATAATTCACCCCTCCACTTT. Translating gives CASSHPGQGTYNSPLHF.